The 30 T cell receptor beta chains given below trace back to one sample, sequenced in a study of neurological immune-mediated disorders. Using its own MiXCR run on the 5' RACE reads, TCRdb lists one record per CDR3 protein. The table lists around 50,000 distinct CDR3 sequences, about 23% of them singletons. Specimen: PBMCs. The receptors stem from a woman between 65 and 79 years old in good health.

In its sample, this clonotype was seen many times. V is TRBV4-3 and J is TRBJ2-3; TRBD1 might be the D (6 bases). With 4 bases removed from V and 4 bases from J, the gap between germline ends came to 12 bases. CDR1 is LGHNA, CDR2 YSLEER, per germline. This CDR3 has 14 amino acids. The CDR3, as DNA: TGCGCCAGCAGCCTCACAGGGTTCCCAGATACGCAGTATTTT. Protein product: CASSLTGFPDTQYF.

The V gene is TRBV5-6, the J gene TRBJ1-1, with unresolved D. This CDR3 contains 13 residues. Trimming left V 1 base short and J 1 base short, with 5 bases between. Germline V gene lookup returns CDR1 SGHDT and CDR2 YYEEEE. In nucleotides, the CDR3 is TGTGCCAGCAGCTTGCGGTGGAACACTGAAGCTTTCTTT. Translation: CASSLRWNTEAFF.

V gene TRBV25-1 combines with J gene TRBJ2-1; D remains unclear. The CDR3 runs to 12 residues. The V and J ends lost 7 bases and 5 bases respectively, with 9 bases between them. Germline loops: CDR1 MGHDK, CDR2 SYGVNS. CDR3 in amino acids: CASTHADNEQFF. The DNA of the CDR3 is TGTGCCAGCACCCATGCCGACAATGAGCAGTTCTTC.

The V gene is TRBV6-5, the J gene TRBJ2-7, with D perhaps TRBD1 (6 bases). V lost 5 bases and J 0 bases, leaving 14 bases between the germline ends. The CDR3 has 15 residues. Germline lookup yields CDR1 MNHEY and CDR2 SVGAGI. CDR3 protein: CASSTDRRSSYEQYF. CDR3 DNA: TGTGCCAGCAGTACCGACAGGCGCAGCTCCTACGAGCAGTACTTC.

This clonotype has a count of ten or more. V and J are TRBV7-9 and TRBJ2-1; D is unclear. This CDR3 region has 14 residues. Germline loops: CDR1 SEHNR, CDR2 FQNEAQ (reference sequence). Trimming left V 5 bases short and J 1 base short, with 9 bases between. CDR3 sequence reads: CASSETTSYNEQFF. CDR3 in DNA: TGTGCCAGCAGCGAAACTACTTCCTACAATGAGCAGTTCTTC.

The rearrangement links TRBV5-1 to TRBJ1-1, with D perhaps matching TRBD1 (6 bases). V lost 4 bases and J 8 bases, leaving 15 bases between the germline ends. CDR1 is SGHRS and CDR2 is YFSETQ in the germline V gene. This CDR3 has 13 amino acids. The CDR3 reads CASSPGGPLEAFF. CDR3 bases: TGCGCCAGCAGCCCCGGGGGGCCCTTGGAAGCTTTCTTT.

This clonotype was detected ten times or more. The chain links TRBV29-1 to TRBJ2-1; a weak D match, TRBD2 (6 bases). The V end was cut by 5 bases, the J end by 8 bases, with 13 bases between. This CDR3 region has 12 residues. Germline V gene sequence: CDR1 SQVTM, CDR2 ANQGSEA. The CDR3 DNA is TGCAGCGTTTGGAGGGAGTACGATGAGCAGTTCTTC. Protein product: CSVWREYDEQFF.

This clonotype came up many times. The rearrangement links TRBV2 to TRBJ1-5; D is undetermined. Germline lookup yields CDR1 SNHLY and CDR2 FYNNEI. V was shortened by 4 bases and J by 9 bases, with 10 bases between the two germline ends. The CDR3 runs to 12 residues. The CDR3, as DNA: TGTGCCAGCAGTGCCGACGCCTGGCCCCAGCATTTT. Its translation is CASSADAWPQHF.

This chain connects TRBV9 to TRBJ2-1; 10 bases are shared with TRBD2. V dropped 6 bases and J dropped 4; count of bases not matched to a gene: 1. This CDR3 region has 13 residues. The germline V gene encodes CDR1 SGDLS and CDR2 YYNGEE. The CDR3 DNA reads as TGTGCCAGCACAGCGGGAGGGTACAATGAGCAGTTCTTC. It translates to CASTAGGYNEQFF.

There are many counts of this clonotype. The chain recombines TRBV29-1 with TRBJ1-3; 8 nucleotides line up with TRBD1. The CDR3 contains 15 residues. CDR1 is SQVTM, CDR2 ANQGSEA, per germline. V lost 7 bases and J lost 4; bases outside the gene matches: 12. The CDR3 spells CSGSRGPEGGNTIYF. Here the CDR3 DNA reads TGCAGCGGAAGCAGGGGGCCGGAGGGAGGAAACACCATATATTTT. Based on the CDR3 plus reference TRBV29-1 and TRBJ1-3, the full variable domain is SAVISQKPSRDICQRGTSLTIQCQVDSQVTMMFWYRQQPGQSLTLIATANQGSEATYESGFVIDKFPISRPNLTFSTLTVSNMSPEDSSIYLCSGSRGPEGGNTIYFGEGSWLTVV.

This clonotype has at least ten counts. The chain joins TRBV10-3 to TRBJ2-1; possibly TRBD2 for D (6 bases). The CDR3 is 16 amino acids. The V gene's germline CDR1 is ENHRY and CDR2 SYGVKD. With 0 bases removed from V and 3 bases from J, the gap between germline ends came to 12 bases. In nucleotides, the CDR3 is TGTGCCATCAGTGAGTCGGACTATGGTGTCTACAATGAGCAGTTCTTC. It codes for CAISESDYGVYNEQFF.

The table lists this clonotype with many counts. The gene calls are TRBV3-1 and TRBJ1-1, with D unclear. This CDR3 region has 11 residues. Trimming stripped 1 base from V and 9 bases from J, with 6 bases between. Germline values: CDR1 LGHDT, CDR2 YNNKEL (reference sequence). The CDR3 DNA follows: TGTGCCAGCAGCCAAGGGCTTCAAGCTTTCTTT. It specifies CASSQGLQAFF.

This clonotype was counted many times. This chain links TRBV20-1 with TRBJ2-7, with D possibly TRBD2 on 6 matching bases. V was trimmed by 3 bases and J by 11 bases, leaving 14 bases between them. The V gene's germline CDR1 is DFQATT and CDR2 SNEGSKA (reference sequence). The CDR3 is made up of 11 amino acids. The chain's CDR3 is CSAREGRVEYF. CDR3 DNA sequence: TGCAGTGCTAGGGAGGGCCGGGTCGAGTACTTC.

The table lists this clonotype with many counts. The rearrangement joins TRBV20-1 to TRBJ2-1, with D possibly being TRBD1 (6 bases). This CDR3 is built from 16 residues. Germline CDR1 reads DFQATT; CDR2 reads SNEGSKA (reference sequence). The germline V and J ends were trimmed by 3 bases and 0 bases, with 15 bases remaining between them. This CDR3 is CSASGQLPISYNEQFF. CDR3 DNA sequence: TGCAGTGCTAGCGGACAGCTACCTATCTCCTACAATGAGCAGTTCTTC.

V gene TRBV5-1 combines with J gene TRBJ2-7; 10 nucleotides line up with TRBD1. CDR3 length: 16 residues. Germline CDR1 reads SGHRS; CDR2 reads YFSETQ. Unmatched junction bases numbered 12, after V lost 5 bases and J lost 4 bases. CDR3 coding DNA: TGCGCCAGCAGTCAGTCCGCCGGGACAGGGGAGTACGAGCAGTACTTC. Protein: CASSQSAGTGEYEQYF.

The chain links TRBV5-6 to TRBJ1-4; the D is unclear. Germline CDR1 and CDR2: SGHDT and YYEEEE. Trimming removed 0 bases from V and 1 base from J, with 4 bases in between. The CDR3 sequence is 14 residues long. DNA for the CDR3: TGTGCCAGCAGCTTGGAGGGAACTAATGAAAAACTGTTTTTT. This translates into CASSLEGTNEKLFF. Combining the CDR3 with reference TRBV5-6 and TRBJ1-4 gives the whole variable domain DAGVTQSPTHLIKTRGQQVTLRCSPKSGHDTVSWYQQALGQGPQFIFQYYEEEERQRGNFPDRFSGHQFPNYSSELNVNALLLGDSALYLCASSLEGTNEKLFFGSGTQLSVL.

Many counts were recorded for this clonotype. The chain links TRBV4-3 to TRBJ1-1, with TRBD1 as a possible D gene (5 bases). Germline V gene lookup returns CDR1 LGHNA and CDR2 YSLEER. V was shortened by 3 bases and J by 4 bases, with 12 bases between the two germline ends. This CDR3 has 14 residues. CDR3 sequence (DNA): TGCGCCAGCAGCCACAACGGAAGGGGCACTGAAGCTTTCTTT. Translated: CASSHNGRGTEAFF.

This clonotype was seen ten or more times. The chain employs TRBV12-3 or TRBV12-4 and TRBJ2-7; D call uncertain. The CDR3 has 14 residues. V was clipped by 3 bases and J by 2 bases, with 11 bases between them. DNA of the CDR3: TGTGCCAGCAGTTTTGTTGGCAGAGCCTACGAGCAGTACTTC. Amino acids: CASSFVGRAYEQYF.

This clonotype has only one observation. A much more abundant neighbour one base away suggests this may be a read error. Written as DNA, the CDR3 is TGTGCCAACAGACTCGACAGGTCCGGCTTTGATGAGCAGTTCTTC. This sequence encodes CANRLDRSGFDEQFF. The chain links TRBV12-3 or TRBV12-4 to TRBJ2-1, with D possibly being TRBD1 (6 bases). CDR3 length: 15 amino acids. V was clipped by 10 bases and J by 8 bases, with 24 bases between them.

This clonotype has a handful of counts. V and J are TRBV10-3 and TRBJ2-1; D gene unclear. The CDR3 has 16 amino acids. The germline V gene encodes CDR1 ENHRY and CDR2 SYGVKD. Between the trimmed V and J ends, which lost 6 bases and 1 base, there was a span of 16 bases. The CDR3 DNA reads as TGTGCCATCAGCCCCTATCACGATTCTTCCTACAATGAGCAGTTCTTC. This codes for CAISPYHDSSYNEQFF.

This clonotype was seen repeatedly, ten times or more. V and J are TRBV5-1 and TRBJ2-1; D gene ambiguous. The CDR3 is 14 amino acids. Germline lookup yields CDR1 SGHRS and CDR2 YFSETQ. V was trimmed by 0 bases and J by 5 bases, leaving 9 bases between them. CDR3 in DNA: TGCGCCAGCAGCTTGGATCTCAGAAACAATGAGCAGTTCTTC. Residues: CASSLDLRNNEQFF.

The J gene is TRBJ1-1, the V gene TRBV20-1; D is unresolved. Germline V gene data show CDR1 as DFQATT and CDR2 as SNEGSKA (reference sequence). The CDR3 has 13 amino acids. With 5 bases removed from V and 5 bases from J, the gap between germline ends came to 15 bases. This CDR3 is CSARGHGGTEAFF. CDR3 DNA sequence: TGCAGTGCTCGCGGGCACGGCGGAACTGAAGCTTTCTTT.

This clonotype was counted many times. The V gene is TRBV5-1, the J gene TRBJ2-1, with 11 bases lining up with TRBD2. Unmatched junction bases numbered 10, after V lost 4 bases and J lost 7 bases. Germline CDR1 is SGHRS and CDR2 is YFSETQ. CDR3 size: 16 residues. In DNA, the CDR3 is TGCGCCAGCAGCCCCTTGACTAGCGGGAAGGTTAATGAGCAGTTCTTC. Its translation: CASSPLTSGKVNEQFF. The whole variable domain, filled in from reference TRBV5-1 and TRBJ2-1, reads KAGVTQTPRYLIKTRGQQVTLSCSPISGHRSVSWYQQTPGQGLQFLFEYFSETQRNKGNFPGRFSGRQFSNSRSEMNVSTLELGDSALYLCASSPLTSGKVNEQFFGPGTRLTVL.

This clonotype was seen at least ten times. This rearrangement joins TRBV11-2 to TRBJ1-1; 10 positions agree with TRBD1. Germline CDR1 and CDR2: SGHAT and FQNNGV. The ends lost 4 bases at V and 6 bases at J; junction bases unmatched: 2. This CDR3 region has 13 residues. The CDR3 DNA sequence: TGTGCCAGCAGCTCCGGACAGGGGGCTGAAGCTTTCTTT. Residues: CASSSGQGAEAFF.

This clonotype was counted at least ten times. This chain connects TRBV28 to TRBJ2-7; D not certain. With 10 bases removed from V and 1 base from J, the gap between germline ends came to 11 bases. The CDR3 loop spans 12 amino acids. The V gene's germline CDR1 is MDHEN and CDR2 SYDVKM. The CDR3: CAISSISYEQYF. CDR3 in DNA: TGTGCCATCTCCTCCATTTCCTACGAGCAGTACTTC.

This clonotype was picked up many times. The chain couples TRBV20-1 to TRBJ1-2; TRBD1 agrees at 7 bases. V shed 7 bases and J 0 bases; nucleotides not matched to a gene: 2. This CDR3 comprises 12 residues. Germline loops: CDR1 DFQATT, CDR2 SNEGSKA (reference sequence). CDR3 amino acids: CSVGTANYGYTF. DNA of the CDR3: TGCAGTGTTGGGACAGCTAACTATGGCTACACCTTC.

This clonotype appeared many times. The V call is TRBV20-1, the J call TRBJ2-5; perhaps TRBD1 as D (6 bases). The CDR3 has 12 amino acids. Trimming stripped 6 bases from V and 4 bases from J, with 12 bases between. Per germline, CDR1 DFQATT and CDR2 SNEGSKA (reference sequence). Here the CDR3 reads CSATGSGETQYF. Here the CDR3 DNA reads TGCAGTGCAACAGGGAGCGGAGAGACCCAGTACTTC.

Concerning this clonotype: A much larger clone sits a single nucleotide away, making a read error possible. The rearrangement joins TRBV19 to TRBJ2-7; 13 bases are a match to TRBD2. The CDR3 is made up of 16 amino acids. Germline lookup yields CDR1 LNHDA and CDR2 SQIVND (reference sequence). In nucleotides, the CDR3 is TGTGCCAGTAGTATACGACTAGCGGGAGGCGCCTACGAGCGGTACTTC. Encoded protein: CASSIRLAGGAYERYF. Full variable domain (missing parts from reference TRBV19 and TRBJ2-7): DGGITQSPKYLFRKEGQNVTLSCEQNLNHDAMYWYRQDPGQGLRLIYYSQIVNDFQKGDIAEGYSVSREKKESFPLTVTSAQKNPTAFYLCASSIRLAGGAYERYFGPGTRLTVT.

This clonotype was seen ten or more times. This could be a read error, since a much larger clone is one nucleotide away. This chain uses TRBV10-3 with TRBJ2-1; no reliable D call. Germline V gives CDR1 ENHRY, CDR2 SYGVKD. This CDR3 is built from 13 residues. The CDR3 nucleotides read TGTGTCATCAGTGGGTGGGCAAGGAATGAGCAGTTCTTC. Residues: CVISGWARNEQFF.

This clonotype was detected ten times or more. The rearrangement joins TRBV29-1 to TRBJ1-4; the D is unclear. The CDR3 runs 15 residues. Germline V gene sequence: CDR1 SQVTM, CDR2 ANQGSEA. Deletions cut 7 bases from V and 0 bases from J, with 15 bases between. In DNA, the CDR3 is TGCAGCGGTATCTCTGGACGGTCAACTAATGAAAAACTGTTTTTT. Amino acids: CSGISGRSTNEKLFF.